This T cell receptor beta chain emerged from a study of blood T cell repertoires in COVID-19 (dated by TCRdb to 2018 to 2021). Context from the whole study: Samples from collaborators originated in the United States, Italy and Spain and spanned both the acute and convalescent phases of COVID-19. The samples were drawn from the first 160 participants of the ongoing ImmuneRACE study and from more than 1,000 subjects provided by 6 global collaborators. The prospective study material was composed of cDNA or gDNA derived from T cells, B-cell-depleted T cells, or PBMCs. Where available, HLA class I and class II types were obtained from metadata supplied by the sample provider rather than from assay-based typing. The repertoires were released in a freely available public database intended as a resource for research on the immune response to SARS-CoV-2. Deeply sampled blood TCRbeta repertoires from subjects exposed to, actively infected with, or recovered from COVID-19 were included in the dataset. Nearly every sample came with metadata listing a de-identified subject ID, COVID-19 status, age in years and sex. Study-level results and caveats: How much clinical and demographic metadata was included differed by source and by participant, and the metadata was provided uncurated.

The immunoSEQ Assay, a bias-controlled multiplex PCR, was used to amplify TCRbeta CDR3 regions from genomic DNA. On the authors' methods: The number of nucleated cells in each sample was estimated from the amplification of reference gene primers within the assay. To quantify the absolute abundance of each unique TCRbeta CDR3 rearrangement, sequence reads were collapsed and filtered. For each sample, productive Simpson clonality was calculated as the square root of Simpson's diversity index over productive rearrangements. The source is immuneACCESS, and TCRdb retained only in-frame sequences with V and J called. Part of the clones is not carried over; for the studies checked, unresolved V genes explain less than half of this, and the remainder is unexplained. The V and J calls and clone size come from that table; D and trimming were worked out from the DNA. For this sample the table gives 200,000 to 250,000 clones, of which around 88% were detected only once. The ten biggest clones cover 10% to 15% of the sample.

Trimming accounts for 3 bases at V and 2 bases at J, while the number of junction bases matched to no gene is 5. CDR1 and CDR2 were assigned from the germline V gene (reference sequence) as LNHDA and SQIVND. From the cysteine through the phenylalanine, the CDR3 covers 16 amino acids. Only the CDR3 DNA stays, 48 bases, in frame from base 1. As to this clone: What this receptor recognizes is not known. Base-call qualities are not available, and no considerably larger clone is one nucleotide away.

Each collaborating institution followed its own protocols to collect whole blood in K2EDTA tubes. For TCRbeta analysis, collaborator samples were shipped as frozen whole blood, as isolated PBMCs, or as DNA extracted from either sample type. Input material: peripheral blood. The chain was built from TRBV19 and TRBJ2-3; 10 junctional bases match TRBD2. The receptor was derived from an elderly man with acute or convalescent COVID-19. The CDR3 here reads CASSIWLAGATDTQYF. Read as DNA, the sequence is TGTGCCAGTAGTATCTGGCTAGCGGGAGCCACAGATACGCAGTATTTT.